A selection of T cell receptor beta chains follows, all from one sample in a study of T cells in Graves' hyperthyroidism and ophthalmopathy. TCRdb reprocessed the multiplex PCR reads with MiXCR, giving one entry per CDR3 protein. The table records under 450,000 distinct CDR3 sequences, around an eighth of them present only once. Specimen: blood. The source is a man aged 30 to 39 with Graves' hyperthyroidism that later progressed to Graves' ophthalmopathy. Each CDR3 is given with its conserved first and last residue. A D gene is named only where the DNA matches it firmly. Clone sizes are given selectively: once, few, many, or a class where the clone is expanded.

CDR3aa: CSARTSGETQYF
CDR3nt: TGCAGTGCGCGGACTAGTGGGGAGACCCAGTACTTC
abundance: many
j_gene: TRBJ2-5
v_gene: TRBV20-1
d_gene: TRBD2

CDR3aa: CASSVGGGMNIQYF
CDR3nt: TGTGCCAGCAGCGTTGGTGGGGGTATGAACATTCAGTACTTC
abundance: many
j_gene: TRBJ2-4
v_gene: TRBV11-2
d_gene: NA

CDR3aa: CASSLAPMATYEQYF
CDR3nt: TGTGCCAGCAGCTTAGCGCCTATGGCGACCTACGAGCAGTACTTC
abundance: many
j_gene: TRBJ2-7
v_gene: TRBV7-9
d_gene: NA

CDR3aa: CSARTPGRYGYTF
CDR3nt: TGCAGTGCTAGAACCCCAGGGAGGTATGGCTACACCTTC
abundance: many
j_gene: TRBJ1-2
v_gene: TRBV20-1
d_gene: NA

CDR3aa: CATSDPGRSYGYTF
CDR3nt: TGTGCCACCAGTGACCCCGGACGGAGCTATGGCTACACCTTC
abundance: many
j_gene: TRBJ1-2
v_gene: TRBV24-1
d_gene: NA

CDR3aa: CSSRSLTGVTDTQYF
CDR3nt: TGCAGCTCACGGTCCCTGACAGGGGTCACAGATACGCAGTATTTT
abundance: NA
j_gene: TRBJ2-3
v_gene: TRBV29-1
d_gene: TRBD1

CDR3aa: CASSPWQGDTEAFF
CDR3nt: TGTGCCAGCAGCCCCTGGCAGGGGGACACTGAAGCTTTCTTT
abundance: few
j_gene: TRBJ1-1
v_gene: TRBV7-9
d_gene: TRBD1

CDR3aa: CASSPRGQGEWYGYTF
CDR3nt: TGTGCCAGCAGCCCCCGGGGTCAGGGGGAGTGGTATGGCTACACCTTC
abundance: NA
j_gene: TRBJ1-2
v_gene: TRBV7-9
d_gene: TRBD1

CDR3aa: CASSQGISWGSNTGELFF
CDR3nt: TGTGCCAGCAGCCAAGGGATTAGCTGGGGGTCGAACACCGGGGAGCTGTTTTTT
abundance: NA
j_gene: TRBJ2-2
v_gene: TRBV3-1
d_gene: NA

CDR3aa: CASSLRGGTGAEKLFF
CDR3nt: TGTGCCAGCAGTTTAAGAGGGGGGACAGGGGCGGAAAAACTGTTTTTT
abundance: many
j_gene: TRBJ1-4
v_gene: TRBV12-3/TRBV12-4
d_gene: TRBD1

CDR3aa: CAWDGGHGQPQHF
CDR3nt: TGTGCCTGGGATGGGGGGCATGGACAGCCCCAGCATTTT
abundance: few
j_gene: TRBJ1-5
v_gene: TRBV30
d_gene: NA

CDR3aa: CASNGQGHFYNSPLHF
CDR3nt: TGTGCCAGCAATGGACAAGGGCACTTCTATAATTCACCCCTCCACTTT
abundance: few
j_gene: TRBJ1-6
v_gene: TRBV2
d_gene: NA

CDR3aa: CASSLASGTRGAETQYF
CDR3nt: TGTGCCAGCAGCTTAGCCTCCGGGACTAGGGGAGCAGAGACCCAGTACTTC
abundance: many
j_gene: TRBJ2-5
v_gene: TRBV11-2
d_gene: TRBD2

CDR3aa: CSVTGGLGEQYF
CDR3nt: TGCAGTGTCACGGGGGGGCTGGGCGAGCAGTACTTC
abundance: NA
j_gene: TRBJ2-7
v_gene: TRBV20-1
d_gene: TRBD2

CDR3aa: CASTPTAGGGTDTQYF
CDR3nt: TGTGCCAGCACCCCTACGGCTGGCGGGGGCACAGATACGCAGTATTTT
abundance: many
j_gene: TRBJ2-3
v_gene: TRBV7-8
d_gene: NA

CDR3aa: CASSLGLSVQYF
CDR3nt: TGCGCCAGCAGCTTGGGCTTGTCGGTGCAGTACTTC
abundance: many
j_gene: TRBJ2-7
v_gene: TRBV5-1
d_gene: NA

CDR3aa: CASSPSMVAEYNEQFF
CDR3nt: TGTGCCAGCAGCCCCTCCATGGTGGCTGAATACAATGAGCAGTTCTTC
abundance: many
j_gene: TRBJ2-1
v_gene: TRBV28
d_gene: NA

CDR3aa: CASSTPYTTLSGANVLTF
CDR3nt: TGTGCCAGCAGCACACCTTATACTACCCTCTCTGGGGCCAACGTCCTGACTTTC
abundance: NA
j_gene: TRBJ2-6
v_gene: TRBV7-9
d_gene: NA